This TCR beta chain is from a study of identical twins. General study results and limits: Conclusions leaned on cross-sectional statistical analysis and did not track the same donors over time. Potential partial confounding of zero-insertion analyses by invariant MAIT and iNKT cells was noted.

A remark on this clonotype: Antigen: not known.

The CDR3 is 15 residues long. V lost 6 bases and J lost 3; bases outside the gene matches: 8. The germline CDR1 and CDR2 sequences are MNHEY and SMNVEV (reference sequence). With template switching, a universal primer site was added, and the cDNA carried unique molecular identifiers. TCRdb ran MiXCR on the 5' RACE reads and lists one entry per CDR3 protein. This sample has more than 1.5 million distinct CDR3 sequences, with roughly 35% found just once. The sequenced sample was cord blood. The sequence came from a newborn girl in good health. The chain carries TRBV27 and TRBJ2-3; the match to TRBD2 covers 8 bases. This CDR3 reads CASRGAGRGTDTQYF. As DNA, the CDR3 is TGTGCCAGCAGGGGTGCCGGGAGGGGAACAGATACGCAGTATTTT.